This TCR beta chain was recovered during a study of cytomegalovirus exposure and HLA in healthy donors. Notes on this clone: Its target is unknown.

The V gene's germline CDR1 is SEHNR and CDR2 FQNEAQ (reference sequence). J gave up 3 bases and V 5 bases, and 8 bases lay outside the gene matches. CDR3 length equals 15 residues. Both 60 Vbeta primers and 13 Jbeta primers went into the PCR. The repertoire was sequenced with immunoSEQ multiplex PCR; TCRdb's copy has only in-frame clones and lacks some. The sample features around 130,000 clones, with 1.5% to 1.7% in its top ten. Overall study findings and caveats: CMV antigen specificity of three CMV-associated chains was confirmed in vitro. Indistinguishability led to the exclusion of some V segments, TRBV6-2 and TRBV6-3 included.

The sequence derives from a woman aged 35 to 49 in good health and CMV-seronegative. The V and J genes are TRBV7-9 and TRBJ2-5; 8 bases agree with TRBD1. Sequenced sample: PBMCs. In nucleotides, the CDR3 is TGTGCCAGCAGCCCTACATTACAGGGGGAAGAGACCCAGTACTTC. The encoded protein is CASSPTLQGEETQYF. Full variable domain (remainder filled in from reference TRBV7-9 and TRBJ2-5): DTGVSQNPRHKITKRGQNVTFRCDPISEHNRLYWYRQTLGQGPEFLTYFQNEAQLEKSRLLSDRFSAERPKGSFSTLEIQRTEQGDSAMYLCASSPTLQGEETQYFGPGTRLLVL.